One and the same sample provided the 13 T cell receptor beta chains below, sequenced in a study of T cells in women clearing cervical HPV infection. Sequencing used immunoSEQ multiplex PCR; TCRdb keeps in-frame clones, though not all of them. This repertoire includes roughly 15,000 clones. Sequencing used blood buffy coat. The receptors were sampled from a woman between 18 and 69 years old with a cervical HPV16 infection that either progressed to CIN3+ or cleared (not recorded which).

Here the CDR3 reads CASSSRTPRTVGAKNIQYF. The CDR3 bases that were read are TGTGCCAGCAGTTCGCGAACCCCCCGGACGGTTGGGGCGAAAAACATT. The gene calls are TRBV27 and TRBJ2-4; TRBD1 is a possible D gene (5 bases). The read halts 3 residues ahead of the CDR3 end, with the missing end drawn from the germline J gene. The CDR3 length is 19 residues. Looked up from germline, CDR1 is MNHEY and CDR2 is SMNVEV (reference sequence). Trimming stripped 4 bases from V and 4 bases from J, with 26 bases between.

About this clone itself: The missing CDR3 end, 3 residues past where the read stops, is filled in from the germline J gene. The genes are TRBV27 and TRBJ2-7; TRBD1 matches at 7 bases. With V trimmed by 1 base and J by 3 bases, 3 bases remained unmatched. Germline loops: CDR1 MNHEY, CDR2 SMNVEV (reference sequence). This CDR3 region has 14 residues. The part of the CDR3 DNA that was read is TGTGCCAGCAGTTTATTGGGGACAGACTACGAG. Amino acids: CASSLLGTDYE. The CDR3 reads in full as CASSLLGTDYEQYF.

A note on this clone: The read stops 3 residues short of the end of the CDR3; the missing end is completed from the germline J gene. This chain links TRBV5-1 with TRBJ1-1; D possibly corresponds to TRBD1 (5 bases). V was cut by 0 bases and J by 2 bases, with 11 bases left in between. Germline CDR1 SGHRS, CDR2 YFSETQ. This CDR3 contains 15 residues. The CDR3: CASSLVAGKNTEAFF. Partial CDR3 DNA: TGCGCCAGCAGCTTGGTTGCAGGGAAAAACACTGAA. Using reference TRBV5-1 and TRBJ1-1 for the parts outside the CDR3, the full variable domain is KAGVTQTPRYLIKTRGQQVTLSCSPISGHRSVSWYQQTPGQGLQFLFEYFSETQRNKGNFPGRFSGRQFSNSRSEMNVSTLELGDSALYLCASSLVAGKNTEAFFGQGTRLTVV.

To note about this clone: From the germline J gene comes the end of the CDR3, since the read stops 3 residues before it. The chain has TRBV7-9 and TRBJ2-2; TRBD1 matches at 8 bases. Per the germline V gene, CDR1 is SEHNR and CDR2 is FQNEAQ (reference sequence). Unmatched junction bases numbered 6, after V lost 3 bases and J lost 6 bases. CDR3 length equals 15 residues. Incomplete CDR3 DNA: TGTGCCAGCAGCTTGTTGCAGGGGGCAGCCGGGGAG. Its protein product is CASSLLQGAAGE. The CDR3 reads in full as CASSLLQGAAGELFF.

Comments on this clone: The CDR3 goes on 3 residues after the read ends, and that part is filled in from the germline J gene. The chain employs TRBV6-2 or TRBV6-3 and TRBJ2-4; 7 bases match TRBD1. V shed 5 bases and J 6 bases; nucleotides not matched to a gene: 10. CDR3 length: 15 residues. CDR1 MNHEY and CDR2 SVGEGT come from the germline V gene. CDR3 DNA (partial): TGTGCCAGCAGTATTACAGGGGTTCGTTCAAACATT. The encoded protein is CASSITGVRSNI. The full CDR3 reads CASSITGVRSNIQYF.

Worth noting for this clone: The read ends 3 residues early relative to the CDR3; the germline J gene fills the gap. The rearrangement links TRBV19 to TRBJ1-1, with 9 nucleotides matching TRBD1. The CDR3 has 13 residues. Trimming removed 9 bases from V and 5 bases from J; junction bases left unmatched: 7. The germline gives CDR1 LNHDA, CDR2 SQIVND (reference sequence). The sequenced part of the CDR3 DNA is TGTGCCAGCGGCCGGGACAGGGAAACTGAA. Residues: CASGRDRETE. The CDR3 in full is CASGRDRETEAFF.

As for this clone: The CDR3 is cut off 3 residues early in the read; its end comes from the germline J gene. The rearrangement uses TRBV18 and TRBJ1-1; the match to TRBD1 covers 8 bases. Germline CDR1 and CDR2: KGHSH and LQKENI. J gave up 4 bases and V 2 bases, and 6 bases lay outside the gene matches. The CDR3 consists of 15 residues. The CDR3 protein is CASSPSDRVSTEAFF. The covered CDR3 bases are TGTGCCAGCTCACCATCGGACAGGGTCTCCACTGAA.

A word on this clone: The observed sequence ends 3 residues before the CDR3 terminus, with the missing tail filled in from the germline J gene. This chain connects TRBV7-9 to TRBJ1-1, with a possible D match to TRBD1 (6 bases). The CDR3 covers 11 residues. Germline CDR1 SEHNR, CDR2 FQNEAQ (reference sequence). CDR3: CASSFEGGAFF. The DNA read from the CDR3 is TGTGCCAGCAGCTTCGAGGGGGGG.

The part of the CDR3 DNA that was read is TGTGCCAGCACCATGGGCCTAGCGGGAGGGTTGGAGACC. This codes for CASTMGLAGGLET. The whole CDR3 sequence reads CASTMGLAGGLETQYF. The gene calls are TRBV12-3 or TRBV12-4 and TRBJ2-5; 12 nucleotides agree with TRBD2. The CDR3 end falls 3 residues outside the read, so it is completed with the germline J gene. The CDR3 covers 16 residues. After removal of 7 bases from V and 5 bases from J, the junction contained 11 bases not matched to a gene.

On this clone: The DNA ends 3 residues before the CDR3 does, and the rest of the CDR3 is filled in from the germline J gene. This chain uses TRBV6-2 or TRBV6-3 with TRBJ1-5; TRBD1 might be the D (5 bases). Germline assignment: CDR1 MNHEY and CDR2 SVGEGT. This CDR3 has 16 residues. Trimming pared 0 bases from V and 0 bases from J, leaving 9 bases between. The sequenced CDR3 bases are TGTGCCAGCAGTTACTCGTTAGGGGATAGCAATCAGCCC. It translates to CASSYSLGDSNQP. The whole CDR3 sequence reads CASSYSLGDSNQPQHF.

As regards this clone: The read ends 3 residues shy of where the CDR3 ends; the end is completed using the germline J gene. V usage is TRBV29-1 and J usage is TRBJ2-2, with D perhaps TRBD1 (5 bases). The CDR3 sequence is 14 residues long. V was cut by 4 bases and J by 0 bases, with 9 bases left in between. CDR1 is SQVTM and CDR2 is ANQGSEA in the germline V gene. The CDR3 is CSVGSGTNTGELFF. The CDR3 bases that were read are TGCAGCGTTGGTTCAGGGACGAACACCGGGGAG.

Worth noting for this clone: The read ends 3 residues shy of where the CDR3 ends; the end is completed using the germline J gene. The chain uses TRBV5-1 and TRBJ2-2, with 8 bases matching TRBD2. V trimming: 4 bases; J trimming: 1 base; junction bases outside the gene matches: 6. Germline V lookup: CDR1 SGHRS, CDR2 YFSETQ. The CDR3 runs to 16 residues. The CDR3 DNA, read in part, is TGCGCCAGCAGCCCGAGCGGGGGAATGAACACCGGGGAG. Protein product: CASSPSGGMNTGE. The CDR3 in its entirety is CASSPSGGMNTGELFF.

Points on this clone: Sequencing ends 3 residues short of the CDR3 end; the germline J gene provides the rest. The chain couples TRBV20-1 to TRBJ2-1, with D possibly being TRBD1 (6 bases). This CDR3 region has 13 residues. Trimming removed 5 bases at V and 5 bases at J, with 13 bases between. CDR1 and CDR2 from the germline V gene are DFQATT and SNEGSKA (reference sequence). The covered CDR3 bases are TGCAGTGCTTTTCACAGGGTACACAATGAG. Translating gives CSAFHRVHNE. The whole CDR3 protein is CSAFHRVHNEQFF.